This entry lists 20 T cell receptor beta chains sequenced from one sample in a study of T cells after yellow fever vaccination. TCRdb re-derived calls from the 5' RACE reads in MiXCR, one entry per CDR3 protein. The sample shows hundreds of thousands of distinct CDR3 sequences, around 12% of them seen only once. Sequenced here: PBMCs, sampled on the day of the yellow fever booster vaccination. The receptors shown here come from a man aged 25-45 years who received the YFV17D yellow fever vaccine.

The chain joins TRBV4-1 to TRBJ2-5; 7 positions match TRBD2. The CDR3 loop spans 20 amino acids. Trimming took 0 bases from V and 5 from J; bases not matched to a gene: 21. CDR1 is MGHRA and CDR2 is YSYEKL in the germline V gene. In DNA, the CDR3 is TGCGCCAGCAGCCAAGATTTCCACCCCCTCGCGGGAGAATTTACGGAGACCCAGTACTTC. Protein: CASSQDFHPLAGEFTETQYF.

The rearrangement uses TRBV29-1 and TRBJ2-3; D is undetermined. The CDR3 is 15 amino acids. Germline CDR1 reads SQVTM; CDR2 reads ANQGSEA. V was trimmed by 2 bases and J by 2 bases, leaving 14 bases between them. The CDR3, as DNA: TGCAGCGTTGAAATCCCAAGAGGCCTCACAGATACGCAGTATTTT. This codes for CSVEIPRGLTDTQYF.

This clonotype was counted at least ten times. The V call is TRBV7-2, the J call TRBJ2-5, with 9 bases that match TRBD2. V shed 5 bases and J 4 bases; nucleotides not matched to a gene: 5. The length of the CDR3 is 14 residues. Germline lookup yields CDR1 SGHTA and CDR2 FQGNSA. The CDR3 DNA sequence: TGTGCCAGCAGCCGTAGCGGGAGAGGAGAGACCCAGTACTTC. This codes for CASSRSGRGETQYF.

In this sample, this clonotype turned up a few times. The J gene is TRBJ2-7, the V gene TRBV27; 10 nucleotides align to TRBD2. The CDR3 spans 15 residues. From germline, CDR1 is MNHEY and CDR2 SMNVEV (reference sequence). Trimming cost V 5 bases and J 1 base; bases outside gene matches: 5. As DNA, the CDR3 is TGTGCCAGCAGTATTATAGCGGGAGGATCCTACGAGCAGTACTTC. This translates into CASSIIAGGSYEQYF.

The CDR3 nucleotides read TGTGCCAGCAGCCTCAACTGGGACGGCCCCACCTTC. As protein: CASSLNWDGPTF. J is TRBJ1-2 and V is TRBV7-2; D possibly corresponds to TRBD1 (5 bases). Germline V lookup: CDR1 SGHTA, CDR2 FQGNSA. V lost 5 bases, J lost 13 bases, and 17 bases lay in between. CDR3 size: 12 residues.

This clonotype was detected a few times. The CDR3 nucleotides read TGCAGTGCTAGAGATCGTATCGTTTTAGCCAAAAACATTCAGTACTTC. Protein sequence: CSARDRIVLAKNIQYF. The genes are TRBV20-1 and TRBJ2-4; unclear D gene. CDR3 size: 16 residues. V gave up 0 bases and J gave up 0 bases, with 12 bases separating them. Germline V gene data show CDR1 as DFQATT and CDR2 as SNEGSKA (reference sequence).

In its sample, this clonotype was seen a few times. The V and J genes are TRBV5-5 and TRBJ1-2; D gene unclear. Germline V lookup: CDR1 SGHKS, CDR2 YYEKEE (reference sequence). V was clipped by 4 bases and J by 8 bases, with 18 bases between them. CDR3 length: 14 amino acids. The CDR3 bases are TGTGCCAGCAGCCCCCGTAGAGGACCGGGGGGCTACACCTTC. Encoded protein: CASSPRRGPGGYTF.

The chain employs TRBV9 and TRBJ2-3, with TRBD2 matching over 11 bases. The CDR3 contains 15 residues. Losses at the gene ends were 3 bases for V and 2 bases for J; bases not matched to a gene: 2. Germline assignment: CDR1 SGDLS and CDR2 YYNGEE. The CDR3 reads CASSEGLADTDTQYF. CDR3 in DNA: TGTGCCAGCAGCGAGGGACTAGCGGACACAGATACGCAGTATTTT.

Note on this clonotype: At one boundary the junction diverges from the germline segment, which might be a read error. Here the CDR3 DNA reads TGCACCAGCAGTCCAAGGGGACAGACTATGAACACTGAAGCTTTCTTT. Translating gives CTSSPRGQTMNTEAFF. The genes are TRBV27 and TRBJ1-1, with 7 nucleotides matching TRBD1. The CDR3 spans 16 residues. The V gene's germline CDR1 is MNHEY and CDR2 SMNVEV (reference sequence).

The J gene is TRBJ2-7, the V gene TRBV7-2; 10 nucleotides agree with TRBD2. V trimming: 5 bases; J trimming: 3 bases; junction bases outside the gene matches: 10. This CDR3 comprises 16 residues. Germline V lookup: CDR1 SGHTA, CDR2 FQGNSA. The CDR3 sequence: CASSPGGSSGSYEQYF. Written as DNA, the CDR3 is TGTGCCAGCAGCCCGGGGGGGTCTAGCGGGAGCTACGAGCAGTACTTC. Full variable domain (missing parts from reference TRBV7-2 and TRBJ2-7): GAGVSQSPSNKVTEKGKDVELRCDPISGHTALYWYRQSLGQGLEFLIYFQGNSAPDKSGLPSDRFSAERTGGSVSTLTIQRTQQEDSAVYLCASSPGGSSGSYEQYFGPGTRLTVT.

This clonotype appeared many times. The chain couples TRBV5-1 to TRBJ2-1, with D uncertain. In germline, CDR1 is SGHRS, CDR2 YFSETQ. The V end was cut by 3 bases, the J end by 10 bases, with 14 bases between. There are 13 residues in the CDR3. CDR3 nucleotide sequence: TGCGCCAGCAGCTATTTACAGAACATCGAGCAGTTCTTC. This codes for CASSYLQNIEQFF.

The chain combines TRBV7-9 with TRBJ1-4, with D unclear. The ends were cut back, 1 base at V and 7 bases at J, with 10 bases in the middle. Germline-derived CDR1 and CDR2 are SEHNR and FQNEAQ (reference sequence). The CDR3 is 14 residues long. The CDR3 bases are TGTGCCAGCAGCTTAGACGGGCCGATTGAAAAACTGTTTTTT. This encodes CASSLDGPIEKLFF.

This clonotype was recorded at least ten times. The chain combines TRBV7-2 with TRBJ1-2; D is unclear. Germline V CDR1 and CDR2: SGHTA, FQGNSA. This CDR3 is built from 15 residues. V was shortened by 0 bases and J by 4 bases, with 12 bases between the two germline ends. The CDR3 spells CASSLAQPGAYGYTF. In nucleotides, the CDR3 is TGTGCCAGCAGCTTAGCGCAACCGGGAGCCTATGGCTACACCTTC.

The chain links TRBV6-2 or TRBV6-3 to TRBJ2-1; D remains ambiguous. V was trimmed by 0 bases and J by 9 bases, leaving 6 bases between them. Germline assignment: CDR1 MNHEY and CDR2 SVGEGT. The CDR3 contains 12 residues. The CDR3 is CASSYSISEQFF. Written as DNA, the CDR3 is TGTGCCAGCAGTTACTCGATTTCTGAGCAGTTCTTC.

This clonotype came up a few times. The V gene is TRBV6-5, the J gene TRBJ2-2; D is ambiguous. V gave up 0 bases and J gave up 8 bases, with 7 bases separating them. CDR3 length: 13 amino acids. Germline V gives CDR1 MNHEY, CDR2 SVGAGI. CDR3 bases: TGTGCCAGCAGTTACTCGCCCGCGGGGGAGCTGTTTTTT. This encodes CASSYSPAGELFF.

The rearrangement uses TRBV4-3 and TRBJ2-1; maybe TRBD1 (5 bases). Per the germline V gene, CDR1 is LGHNA and CDR2 is YSLEER. This CDR3 comprises 16 residues. Trimming shortened V by 2 bases and J by 4 bases, and 15 bases separated the two germline ends. CDR3 sequence reads: CASSQKGPPRYNEQFF. Here the CDR3 DNA reads TGCGCCAGCAGCCAAAAGGGGCCTCCCCGTTACAATGAGCAGTTCTTC.

This clonotype was counted at least ten times. The chain couples TRBV7-9 to TRBJ2-7; 9 bases are a match to TRBD2. There are 14 residues in the CDR3. The germline CDR1 and CDR2 sequences are SEHNR and FQNEAQ (reference sequence). J was trimmed by 3 bases and V by 5 bases; bases with no gene match: 5. CDR3 bases: TGTGCCAGCAGCCGGAGACTAGCGGACTACGAGCAGTACTTC. Residues: CASSRRLADYEQYF.

This clonotype has more than one count but fewer than ten. CDR3 nucleotides: TGCAGCGGAGAAGCGGGAGGCACCGGGGAGCTGTTTTTT. This gives the protein CSGEAGGTGELFF. The chain couples TRBV20-1 to TRBJ2-2; 9 bases line up with TRBD2. CDR3 length equals 13 residues. Germline-derived CDR1 and CDR2 are DFQATT and SNEGSKA (reference sequence).

V usage is TRBV10-2 and J usage is TRBJ1-1; D might be TRBD1 (5 bases). The CDR3 is made up of 14 amino acids. Per germline, CDR1 WSHSY and CDR2 SAAADI. The V end was cut by 5 bases, the J end by 1 base, with 11 bases between. The CDR3 DNA follows: TGCGCCAGCAGTCGGGACGGGAAGAACACTGAAGCTTTCTTT. It encodes CASSRDGKNTEAFF.

This clonotype was detected a few times. This sequence joins TRBV15 and TRBJ2-3; D not certain. The CDR3 consists of 13 residues. In germline, CDR1 is LNHNV, CDR2 YYDKDF (reference sequence). V lost 0 bases and J 6 bases, leaving 7 bases between the germline ends. The CDR3 DNA sequence: TGTGCCACCAGCAGAGATCTGGCCGATACGCAGTATTTT. Encoded protein: CATSRDLADTQYF.